This T cell receptor (beta chain) comes out of a study of neurological immune-mediated disorders (dated by TCRdb to between 2019 and 2020). Notes on the research overall: Among the approximately 34 multiple sclerosis patients, around 31 had relapsing-remitting MS and 3 had secondary progressive MS. Peripheral blood TCR-beta repertoires from HTLV-I-associated myelopathy (HAM/TSP) patients, multiple sclerosis patients and healthy controls were compared by UMI-based sequencing. The approximately 99 TCR-beta libraries included longitudinal samples, technical triplicates and paired sorted CD4+ and CD8+ T-cell subsets alongside PBMC samples. The cohort was made up of 68 subjects, consisting of 15 or so HAM/TSP patients, some 35 multiple sclerosis patients and about 20 healthy controls.

CDR1 SGDLS and CDR2 YYNGEE are derived from the germline V gene. The CDR3, from cysteine to phenylalanine, totals 15 residues. Just CDR3 DNA is preserved here, 45 bases in frame from base 1. At the junction V is shortened by 0 bases and J by 5 bases, with 15 bases in between. Study-wide findings and limitations: Expanded clones from different subjects shared no identical CDR3 amino acid sequences, which suggests that TCR-beta repertoires were private in all groups. The MS cluster was not associated with any clinical or MRI features, and the authors stated that larger cohorts are needed. TCR clonal expansion was greatest in HAM/TSP patients and smallest in MS patients, who ranked below even healthy controls. Phylogenetic analysis grouped repertoires from 18 of 34 MS patients into a cluster of related CDR3 sequences, suggesting a possible repertoire-level signature.

cDNA was synthesized by template-switch 5'RACE using a primer carrying a 10-nucleotide random unique molecular identifier by which each TCR transcript was tagged. Every sequencing run yielded over 180 million TCR-beta sequences covering 15-18 subjects. Total RNA was extracted with the RNeasy kit. Using the KAPA Real-time Library Amplification kit, TCR-beta VDJ regions were amplified with primers for the TCR constant region and the 5'RACE anchor. Sample indexes and Illumina adaptors were added in a first PCR, after which library yield was increased in a second PCR. After Ampure bead purification, the TCR product of roughly 650 bp was size-selected on a 2% E-gel SizeSelection system. Before pooling, library quality was checked on a Bioanalyzer, concentration was measured with Qubit, and libraries were quantified with the Kapa Library Quantification kit. An Illumina HiSeq 2500 sequenced the libraries paired-end 2 x 150 bp. To increase sequence diversity, about 23-30% phiX was spiked into each library pool. On the study's bioinformatics: The quality-filtered reads were processed with the UMI-based MiGEC pipeline, whose error correction step removed more than 90% of the raw TCR sequences. IMGT germline references were used for alignment of VDJ genes, and clonotypes were defined by a unique CDR3 amino acid sequence together with V-J genes. Clonal expansion, Shannon diversity and CDR3 relatedness (CalcPairwiseDistances, ClusterSamples) were evaluated with VDJtools, and phylogenetic trees were built with CLCbio workbench. A clone was classed as expanded if it had 8 or more unique UMIs, a cutoff based on coefficient-of-variation modelling across technical triplicates. The public reads were quality trimmed at Q25 with fastp and then assembled into clones with MiXCR by TCRdb, keeping productive beta chains. Merged by CDR3 protein, the rows form single entries marked with the most common genes and DNA. TCRdb's processing, not the study's, gives the V and J calls here. Within this sample are about 33,000 distinct CDR3 sequences, with approximately 1.5% of them counted one time only. Clones ranked in the top ten supply around 8.8% of the sample.

For unsorted PBMC libraries, 2 million PBMCs were used after storage in RNAlater at -80 degrees C until RNA extraction. The multiple sclerosis patients were enrolled in a US clinical protocol that used magnetic resonance imaging to evaluate disease progression. Peripheral blood was subjected to Ficoll-Hypaque density gradient centrifugation to isolate PBMCs, which were then cryopreserved in liquid nitrogen. This clonotype was counted ten times or more. Its specific antigen is unknown. One base away there is no much larger clone; base qualities are not given. The chain is made from TRBV9 and TRBJ2-7, and the D gene may be TRBD1, 5 bases matching. The origin of this receptor is a woman under 40 with multiple sclerosis. The material sequenced was PBMCs. The CDR3 protein is CASSVGQGNSHEQYF. DNA sequence: TGTGCCAGCAGCGTAGGGCAGGGAAATTCCCACGAGCAGTACTTC.